The 32 T cell receptor beta chains presented below share a single source sample, sequenced in a study of CD8 T cells in Susac syndrome. Random hexamers were used to reverse transcribe an amount of about 0.45 to 1 ug RNA. TCRdb re-analysed the immunoSEQ multiplex PCR reads in MiXCR, keeping a single row per CDR3 protein. This sample has about 200,000 distinct CDR3 sequences; over 85% occur once, and the top ten carry around 0.1%. Material for sequencing was CD4+ T cells from PBMCs. These receptors were obtained from a human donor in good health.

The J gene is TRBJ1-3, the V gene TRBV29-1; TRBD1 is a possible D gene (6 bases). Per the germline V gene, CDR1 is SQVTM and CDR2 is ANQGSEA. The CDR3 loop spans 13 amino acids. V lost 7 bases and J lost 0, with 10 bases in between. CDR3 sequence: CSATGFSGNTIYF. For the CDR3, the DNA is TGCAGCGCCACAGGGTTCTCTGGAAACACCATATATTTT.

CDR3 region: CASSSPMSRADYNSPLHF. DNA of the CDR3: TGTGCCAGCAGTAGCCCCATGAGCCGGGCCGACTATAATTCACCCCTCCACTTT. This sequence joins TRBV6-1 and TRBJ1-6; D is ambiguous. This CDR3 has 18 residues. Germline loops: CDR1 MNHNS, CDR2 SASEGT. Trimming cost V 5 bases and J 3 bases, with 20 bases left between them.

Turning to this clonotype: Relative to the germline gene, one junction end is altered; a read error may explain this. The CDR3 DNA is TGTGCCAGCAGTTTAGCCGCTCAAGGGTATTACGGTTCACCCCTCCACTTT. Protein sequence: CASSLAAQGYYGSPLHF. The gene calls are TRBV11-2 and TRBJ1-6; the D is unclear. The CDR3 runs to 17 residues. CDR1 SGHAT and CDR2 FQNNGV come from the germline V gene. Full variable domain (rest looked up from reference TRBV11-2 and TRBJ1-6): EAGVAQSPRYKIIEKRQSVAFWCNPISGHATLYWYQQILGQGPKLLIQFQNNGVVDDSQLPKDRFSAERLKGVDSTLKIQPAKLEDSAVYLCASSLAAQGYYGSPLHFGNGTRLTVT.

This clonotype has only one observation. V gene TRBV6-6 combines with J gene TRBJ1-2, with no clear D. The CDR3 is 14 residues long. V was clipped by 6 bases and J by 1 base, with 12 bases between them. Germline V gene sequence: CDR1 MNHNY, CDR2 SVGAGI (reference sequence). CDR3 protein: CASSPGRVNYGYTF. Written as DNA, the CDR3 is TGTGCCAGCAGCCCCGGACGGGTTAACTATGGCTACACCTTC.

The genes are TRBV3-1 and TRBJ2-6; D might be TRBD1 or TRBD2, each matching 5 bases. V lost 3 bases, J lost 4 bases, and 13 bases lay in between. Looked up from germline, CDR1 is LGHDT and CDR2 is YNNKEL (reference sequence). The CDR3 length is 16 residues. The CDR3: CASSHNPGAGANVLTF. In DNA form, the CDR3 reads TGTGCCAGCAGCCATAATCCCGGGGCCGGGGCCAACGTCCTGACTTTC.

The chain carries TRBV14 and TRBJ2-5, with no clear D. There are 15 residues in the CDR3. V was trimmed by 4 bases and J by 5 bases, leaving 17 bases between them. The germline CDR1 and CDR2 sequences are SGHDN and FVKESK. The CDR3 region has the DNA TGTGCCAGCAGCCTCCCGATAGGACCTAGGGAGACCCAGTACTTC. Translating it yields CASSLPIGPRETQYF.

This clonotype was counted a single time. This chain uses TRBV19 with TRBJ2-1; no clear D gene. This CDR3 is 15 amino acids long. Germline CDR1 reads LNHDA; CDR2 reads SQIVND (reference sequence). V dropped 6 bases and J dropped 5 bases, with 17 bases sitting between them. The CDR3 DNA follows: TGTGCCAGTAGGAAGACGGCAGGACGGAACAATGAGCAGTTCTTC. This sequence encodes CASRKTAGRNNEQFF.

The chain links TRBV6-5 to TRBJ1-5; tentative D call: TRBD1 (5 bases). Trimming took 2 bases from V and 4 from J, leaving 9 bases between them. The germline V gene has CDR1 MNHEY and CDR2 SVGAGI. This CDR3 contains 14 residues. CDR3 nucleotides: TGTGCCAGCAGTTACATCGCAGGGAATCAGCCCCAGCATTTT. Amino acids: CASSYIAGNQPQHF.

This clonotype has just a few counts. The gene calls are TRBV27 and TRBJ1-5; D perhaps matches TRBD1 (5 bases). The CDR3 covers 14 residues. Trimming removed 2 bases from V and 3 bases from J, with 8 bases in between. Per the germline V gene, CDR1 is MNHEY and CDR2 is SMNVEV (reference sequence). CDR3 loop: CASSLGRANQPQHF. CDR3 DNA: TGTGCCAGCAGTTTAGGCAGGGCCAATCAGCCCCAGCATTTT.

The chain couples TRBV28 to TRBJ2-1; the D is unclear. Trimming cost V 5 bases and J 7 bases, with 21 bases left between them. CDR3 length: 16 residues. In germline, CDR1 is MDHEN, CDR2 SYDVKM. The CDR3 region has the DNA TGTGCCAGCAGTCCCATTCTCCCCCGACGGGTAAATGAGCAGTTCTTC. This translates into CASSPILPRRVNEQFF.

The chain couples TRBV2 to TRBJ2-5; no clear D gene. CDR3 length: 13 residues. The germline V gene encodes CDR1 SNHLY and CDR2 FYNNEI. V shed 4 bases and J shed 1 base, with 7 bases lying between them. The CDR3 coding sequence is TGTGCCAGCAGTGGTGATATCCAAGAGACCCAGTACTTC. Encoded protein: CASSGDIQETQYF.

J is TRBJ2-3 and V is TRBV6-2 or TRBV6-3; 13 positions match TRBD2. From germline, CDR1 is MNHEY and CDR2 SVGEGT. This CDR3 is built from 15 residues. Trimming cost V 7 bases and J 8 bases; bases outside gene matches: 9. The CDR3: CASTPTSGGVLTQYF. As DNA, the CDR3 is TGTGCCAGCACCCCCACTAGCGGGGGGGTTCTTACGCAGTATTTT.

The chain combines TRBV6-5 with TRBJ1-5; D call uncertain. This CDR3 contains 16 residues. Per the germline V gene, CDR1 is MNHEY and CDR2 is SVGAGI. Trimming removed 0 bases from V and 1 base from J, with 10 bases in between. The CDR3 here is CASSYSRSTSNQPQHF. CDR3 bases: TGTGCCAGCAGTTACTCGAGAAGTACAAGCAATCAGCCCCAGCATTTT.

In its sample, this clonotype was seen once. The chain joins TRBV2 to TRBJ1-6, with a weak D call TRBD1 (5 bases). This CDR3 is 15 amino acids long. Trimming removed 5 bases at V and 5 bases at J, with 13 bases between. Germline V lookup: CDR1 SNHLY, CDR2 FYNNEI. The CDR3, as DNA: TGTGCCAGCAGTCTTGGACATTCTAATAATTCACCCCTCCACTTT. Protein sequence: CASSLGHSNNSPLHF.

This clonotype has only a few counts. This rearrangement joins TRBV4-2 to TRBJ2-4; TRBD1 is a possible D gene (5 bases). Germline CDR1 reads LGHNA; CDR2 reads YNFKEQ. The germline V and J ends were trimmed by 0 bases and 4 bases, with 13 bases remaining between them. This CDR3 contains 16 residues. CDR3 sequence reads: CASSQDAGPEKNIQYF. CDR3 bases: TGTGCCAGCAGCCAAGACGCAGGGCCGGAGAAAAACATTCAGTACTTC.

The chain uses TRBV5-1 and TRBJ2-5; TRBD1 might be the D (5 bases). Germline V CDR1 and CDR2: SGHRS, YFSETQ. This CDR3 is built from 15 residues. V was clipped by 0 bases and J by 5 bases, with 14 bases between them. CDR3: CASSLALGVTETQYF. The CDR3 bases are TGCGCCAGCAGCTTGGCATTAGGGGTGACGGAGACCCAGTACTTC.

This rearrangement joins TRBV30 to TRBJ2-3; D not certain. Germline V lookup: CDR1 GTSNPN, CDR2 SVGIG (reference sequence). CDR3 length: 13 residues. V dropped 5 bases and J dropped 1 base, with 10 bases sitting between them. This CDR3 is CAWFRIGTDTQYF. In DNA, the CDR3 is TGTGCCTGGTTTAGAATTGGCACAGATACGCAGTATTTT.

The chain recombines TRBV20-1 with TRBJ2-7; TRBD1 matches 7 bases. The germline gives CDR1 DFQATT, CDR2 SNEGSKA (reference sequence). The CDR3 sequence is 15 residues long. The ends lost 3 bases at V and 2 bases at J; junction bases unmatched: 10. The CDR3 DNA reads as TGCAGTGCTAGGCCTTGGACAGGCTCGCCCTACGAGCAGTACTTC. This sequence encodes CSARPWTGSPYEQYF.

The chain combines TRBV29-1 with TRBJ2-3; possible D gene TRBD2, 6 bases. Trimming stripped 7 bases from V and 7 bases from J, with 21 bases between. The CDR3 runs to 14 residues. Germline V gene data show CDR1 as SQVTM and CDR2 as ANQGSEA. The CDR3 DNA reads as TGCAGCGCCGGAGGGTATGGGGGGTTGCATACGCAGTATTTT. Translation: CSAGGYGGLHTQYF.

The chain employs TRBV18 and TRBJ2-4; a possible D gene is TRBD1 (6 bases). This CDR3 spans 14 amino acids. CDR1 KGHSH and CDR2 LQKENI come from the germline V gene. The V and J ends lost 5 bases and 7 bases respectively, with 15 bases between them. Written as DNA, the CDR3 is TGTGCCAGCTCATTGCAGGGGCTGGGGAACATTCAGTACTTC. As protein: CASSLQGLGNIQYF.

This clonotype has only a few counts. The rearrangement uses TRBV3-1 and TRBJ1-1, with D possibly TRBD1 on 6 matching bases. The CDR3 has 13 amino acids. Germline V gene sequence: CDR1 LGHDT, CDR2 YNNKEL (reference sequence). Trimming left V 4 bases short and J 11 bases short, with 17 bases between. The CDR3 sequence is CASSRGAGGEAFF. The CDR3 DNA reads as TGTGCCAGCAGCCGGGGGGCAGGCGGAGAGGCTTTCTTT.

This sequence joins TRBV20-1 and TRBJ2-5, with 10 bases identical to TRBD2. After removal of 5 bases from V and 6 bases from J, the junction contained 12 bases not matched to a gene. The CDR3 is 15 residues long. The germline V gene has CDR1 DFQATT and CDR2 SNEGSKA (reference sequence). CDR3 nucleotides: TGCAGTGCTCCCTTGCTAGCGGGGGTTGCGCAGACCCAGTACTTC. Its translation is CSAPLLAGVAQTQYF.

The chain uses TRBV3-1 and TRBJ1-2; no firm D call. There are 11 residues in the CDR3. Per the germline V gene, CDR1 is LGHDT and CDR2 is YNNKEL (reference sequence). Trimming cost V 1 base and J 8 bases, with 5 bases left between them. The CDR3 nucleotides read TGTGCCAGCAGCCAAGCGCGAGGCTACACCTTC. Its protein product is CASSQARGYTF.

V is TRBV18 and J is TRBJ2-3; D gene ambiguous. The CDR3 runs 13 residues. CDR1 and CDR2 from the germline V gene are KGHSH and LQKENI. Trimming left V 6 bases short and J 1 base short, with 8 bases between. CDR3 DNA: TGTGCCAGCTCCCTGAAAGGCACAGATACGCAGTATTTT. It encodes CASSLKGTDTQYF.

This CDR3 reads CASSYLTGPGANVLTF. In nucleotides, the CDR3 is TGTGCCAGCAGCTACCTCACAGGGCCCGGGGCCAACGTCCTGACTTTC. The V call is TRBV7-3, the J call TRBJ2-6; D perhaps matches TRBD1 (6 bases). Trimming took off 4 bases at V and 4 bases at J, with 14 bases between the two ends. CDR3 length equals 16 residues. The V gene's germline CDR1 is SGHTA and CDR2 FQGTGA.

This chain joins TRBV27 and TRBJ1-5; 7 positions match TRBD1. Germline CDR1 is MNHEY and CDR2 is SMNVEV (reference sequence). The trim removed 5 bases at V and 0 bases at J, leaving 4 bases unmatched. The CDR3 length is 15 residues. The CDR3 sequence: CASSSGTDSNQPQHF. The CDR3 bases are TGTGCCAGCAGTAGCGGGACAGATAGCAATCAGCCCCAGCATTTT.

The chain uses TRBV3-1 and TRBJ2-1; D gene unclear. Germline V gene sequence: CDR1 LGHDT, CDR2 YNNKEL (reference sequence). The CDR3 loop spans 15 amino acids. The ends were cut back, 1 base at V and 9 bases at J, with 16 bases in the middle. CDR3 sequence reads: CASSQVRSGSAEQFF. CDR3 sequence (DNA): TGTGCCAGCAGCCAAGTCCGATCCGGTTCTGCTGAGCAGTTCTTC.

J is TRBJ1-1 and V is TRBV12-3 or TRBV12-4; 12 bases agree with TRBD1. V lost 11 bases to trimming and J lost 6 bases; unmatched junction nucleotides: 10. The CDR3 spans 14 residues. Written as DNA, the CDR3 is TGTGCCTGCCGCGGGACAGGGGGCGGTTCTGAAGCTTTCTTT. Its translation: CACRGTGGGSEAFF.

The chain couples TRBV27 to TRBJ2-7; either TRBD1 or TRBD2 may fit D (5 bases each). The CDR3 consists of 13 residues. CDR1 is MNHEY and CDR2 is SMNVEV in the germline V gene (reference sequence). The CDR3 loop is CAGSPLGAGEQYV. Here the CDR3 DNA reads TGTGCCGGCAGCCCCCTCGGGGCGGGTGAGCAGTACGTC.

The rearrangement uses TRBV29-1 and TRBJ2-1; D is unresolved. CDR3 length: 14 residues. Germline V CDR1 and CDR2: SQVTM, ANQGSEA. Trimming cost V 7 bases and J 1 base, with 14 bases left between them. The CDR3 is CSGKAKGSYNEQFF. DNA for the CDR3: TGCAGCGGGAAAGCGAAAGGTTCCTACAATGAGCAGTTCTTC.

The chain recombines TRBV6-1 with TRBJ1-3; 8 positions match TRBD1. The germline gives CDR1 MNHNS, CDR2 SASEGT. CDR3 length equals 18 residues. After removal of 6 bases from V and 0 bases from J, the junction contained 13 bases not matched to a gene. CDR3 residues: CASSRQGSNENSGNTIYF. In nucleotides, the CDR3 is TGTGCCAGCAGCCGACAGGGGTCAAACGAAAACTCTGGAAACACCATATATTTT.

The chain links TRBV7-8 to TRBJ1-4, with 8 bases aligning to TRBD1. V trimming: 4 bases; J trimming: 8 bases; junction bases outside the gene matches: 6. This CDR3 is built from 14 residues. Per germline, CDR1 SGHVS and CDR2 FQNEAQ. CDR3: CASSSTGGREKLFF. CDR3 coding DNA: TGTGCCAGCAGCTCCACAGGGGGGAGGGAAAAACTGTTTTTT.